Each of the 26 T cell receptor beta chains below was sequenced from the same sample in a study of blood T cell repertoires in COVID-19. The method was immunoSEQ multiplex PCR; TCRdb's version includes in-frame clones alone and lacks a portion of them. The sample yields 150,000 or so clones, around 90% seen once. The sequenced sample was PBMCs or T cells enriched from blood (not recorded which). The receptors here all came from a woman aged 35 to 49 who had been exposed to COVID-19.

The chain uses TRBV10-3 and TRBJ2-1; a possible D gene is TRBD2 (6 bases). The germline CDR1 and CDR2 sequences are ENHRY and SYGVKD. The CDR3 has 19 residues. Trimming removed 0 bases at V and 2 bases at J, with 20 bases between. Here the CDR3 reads CAISESMGRGSGAYNEQFF. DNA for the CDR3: TGTGCCATCAGTGAGTCAATGGGGCGAGGTAGCGGCGCCTACAATGAGCAGTTCTTC.

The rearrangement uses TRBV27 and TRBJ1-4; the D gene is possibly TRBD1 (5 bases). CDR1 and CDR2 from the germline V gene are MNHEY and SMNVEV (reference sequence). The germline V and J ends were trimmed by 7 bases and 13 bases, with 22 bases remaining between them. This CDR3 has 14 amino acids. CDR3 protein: CASTQREGKGGLFF. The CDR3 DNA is TGTGCCAGCACCCAAAGGGAGGGGAAGGGTGGACTGTTTTTT.

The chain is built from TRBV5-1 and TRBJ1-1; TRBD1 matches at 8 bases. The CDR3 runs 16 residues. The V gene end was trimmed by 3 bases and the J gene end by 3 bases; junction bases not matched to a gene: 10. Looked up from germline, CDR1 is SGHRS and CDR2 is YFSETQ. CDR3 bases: TGCGCCAGCAGCTCCGGACAGGGAGGGAGGCACACTGAAGCTTTCTTT. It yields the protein CASSSGQGGRHTEAFF.

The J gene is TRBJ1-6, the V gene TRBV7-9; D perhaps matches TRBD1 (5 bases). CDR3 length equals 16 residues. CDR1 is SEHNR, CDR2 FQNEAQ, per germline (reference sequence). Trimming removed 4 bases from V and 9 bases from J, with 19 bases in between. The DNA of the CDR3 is TGTGCCAGCAGCTCTCCATTGGGAATGGGGGGTTCACCCCTCCACTTT. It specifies CASSSPLGMGGSPLHF.

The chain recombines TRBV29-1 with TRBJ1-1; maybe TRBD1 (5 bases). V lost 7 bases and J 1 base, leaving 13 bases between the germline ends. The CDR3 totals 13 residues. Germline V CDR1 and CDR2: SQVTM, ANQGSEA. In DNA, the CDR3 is TGCAGCGCCAGAATCCAGGGGAACACTGAAGCTTTCTTT. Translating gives CSARIQGNTEAFF.

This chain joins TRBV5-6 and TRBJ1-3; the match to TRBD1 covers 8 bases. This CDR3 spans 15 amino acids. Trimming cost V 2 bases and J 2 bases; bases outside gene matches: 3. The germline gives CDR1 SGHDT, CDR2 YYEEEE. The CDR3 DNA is TGTGCCAGCAGCTTTCAACAGGGGGCTGGAAACACCATATATTTT. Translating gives CASSFQQGAGNTIYF.

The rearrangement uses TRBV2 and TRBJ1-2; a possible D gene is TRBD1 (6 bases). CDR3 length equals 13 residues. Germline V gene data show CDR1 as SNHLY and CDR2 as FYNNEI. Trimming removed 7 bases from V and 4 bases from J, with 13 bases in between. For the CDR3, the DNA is TGTGCCAGCACAAAGGACAGCCTCTATGGCTACACCTTC. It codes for CASTKDSLYGYTF.

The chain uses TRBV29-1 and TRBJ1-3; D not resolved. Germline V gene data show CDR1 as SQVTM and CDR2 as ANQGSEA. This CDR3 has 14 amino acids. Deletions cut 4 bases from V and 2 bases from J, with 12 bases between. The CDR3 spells CSVAPTKAGNTIYF. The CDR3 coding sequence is TGCAGCGTTGCACCGACAAAAGCTGGAAACACCATATATTTT.

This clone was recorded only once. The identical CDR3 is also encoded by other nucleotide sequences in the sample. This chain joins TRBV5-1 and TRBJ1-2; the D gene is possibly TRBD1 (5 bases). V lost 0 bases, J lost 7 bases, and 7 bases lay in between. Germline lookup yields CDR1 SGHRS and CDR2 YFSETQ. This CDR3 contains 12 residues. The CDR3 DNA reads TGCGCCAGCAGCTTGGCCGGGGGTGGCTACACCTTC. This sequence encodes CASSLAGGGYTF.

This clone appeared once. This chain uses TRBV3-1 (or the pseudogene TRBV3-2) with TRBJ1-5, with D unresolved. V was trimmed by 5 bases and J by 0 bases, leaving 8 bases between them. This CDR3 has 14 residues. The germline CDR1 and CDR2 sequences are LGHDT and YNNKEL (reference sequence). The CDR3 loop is CASSYFISNQPQHF. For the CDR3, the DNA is TGTGCCAGCAGCTACTTCATTAGCAATCAGCCCCAGCATTTT.

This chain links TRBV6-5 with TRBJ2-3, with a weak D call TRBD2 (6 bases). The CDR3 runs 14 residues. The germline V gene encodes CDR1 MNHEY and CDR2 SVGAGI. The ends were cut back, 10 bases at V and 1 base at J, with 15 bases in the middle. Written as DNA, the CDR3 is TGTGCCACGGGGGTTTTGGCGGGCACAGATACGCAGTATTTT. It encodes CATGVLAGTDTQYF.

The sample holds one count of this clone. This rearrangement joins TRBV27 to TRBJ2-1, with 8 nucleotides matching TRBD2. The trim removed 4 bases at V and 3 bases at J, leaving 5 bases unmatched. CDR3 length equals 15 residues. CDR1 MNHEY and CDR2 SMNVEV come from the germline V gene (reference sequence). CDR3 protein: CASSSRAGGYNEQFF. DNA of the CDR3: TGTGCCAGCAGTTCTCGGGCGGGAGGCTACAATGAGCAGTTCTTC.

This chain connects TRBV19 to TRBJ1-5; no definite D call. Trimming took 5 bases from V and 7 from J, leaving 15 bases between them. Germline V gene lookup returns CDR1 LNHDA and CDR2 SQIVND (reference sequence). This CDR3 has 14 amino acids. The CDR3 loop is CASSLGGSRQPQHF. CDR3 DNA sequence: TGTGCCAGTAGTTTAGGAGGGAGTCGGCAGCCCCAGCATTTT.

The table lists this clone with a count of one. The CDR3 here is CASRSGQGINQPQHF. CDR3 nucleotides: TGTGCCAGCAGGTCGGGACAGGGGATAAATCAGCCCCAGCATTTT. This chain connects TRBV6-5 to TRBJ1-5, with 10 positions matching TRBD1. V gave up 6 bases and J gave up 4 bases; unmatched junction bases: 6. The CDR3 contains 15 residues. Germline V lookup: CDR1 MNHEY, CDR2 SVGAGI.

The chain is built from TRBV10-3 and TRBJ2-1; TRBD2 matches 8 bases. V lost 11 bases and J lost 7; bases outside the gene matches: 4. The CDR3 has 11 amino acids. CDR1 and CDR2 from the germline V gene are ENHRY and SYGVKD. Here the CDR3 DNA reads TGTGCCTCTCAGCGGGAGAATGAGCAGTTCTTC. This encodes CASQRENEQFF.

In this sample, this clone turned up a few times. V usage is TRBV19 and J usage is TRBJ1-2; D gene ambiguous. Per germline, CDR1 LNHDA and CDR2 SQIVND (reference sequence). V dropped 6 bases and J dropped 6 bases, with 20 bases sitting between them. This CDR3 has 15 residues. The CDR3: CASSLGGLGLNGYTF. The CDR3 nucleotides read TGTGCCAGTAGCCTTGGAGGACTGGGCTTAAATGGCTACACCTTC.

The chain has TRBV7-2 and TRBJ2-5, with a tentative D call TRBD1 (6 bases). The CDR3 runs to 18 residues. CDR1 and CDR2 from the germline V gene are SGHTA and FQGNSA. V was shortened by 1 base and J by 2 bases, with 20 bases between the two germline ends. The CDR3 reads CASSLDKDRQDPQETQYF. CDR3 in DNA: TGTGCCAGCAGCTTAGACAAGGACCGACAGGACCCACAAGAGACCCAGTACTTC.

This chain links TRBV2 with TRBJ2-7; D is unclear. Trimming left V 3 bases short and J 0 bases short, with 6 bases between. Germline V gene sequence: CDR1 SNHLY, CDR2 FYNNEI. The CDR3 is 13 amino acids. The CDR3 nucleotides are TGTGCCAGCAGTGATCACAACTCCTACGAGCAGTACTTC. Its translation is CASSDHNSYEQYF.

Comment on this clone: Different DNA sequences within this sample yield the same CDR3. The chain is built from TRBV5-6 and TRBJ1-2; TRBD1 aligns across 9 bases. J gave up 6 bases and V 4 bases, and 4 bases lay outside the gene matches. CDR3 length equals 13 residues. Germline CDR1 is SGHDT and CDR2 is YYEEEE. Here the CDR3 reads CASSDTGGNGYTF. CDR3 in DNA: TGTGCCAGCAGCGACACAGGGGGCAATGGCTACACCTTC.

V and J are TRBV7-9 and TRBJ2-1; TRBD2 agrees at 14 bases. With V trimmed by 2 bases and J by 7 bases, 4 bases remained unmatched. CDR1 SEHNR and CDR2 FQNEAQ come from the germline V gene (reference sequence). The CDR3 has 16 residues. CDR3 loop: CASSLRLAGGKNEQFF. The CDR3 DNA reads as TGTGCCAGCAGCTTACGACTAGCGGGGGGGAAGAATGAGCAGTTCTTC.

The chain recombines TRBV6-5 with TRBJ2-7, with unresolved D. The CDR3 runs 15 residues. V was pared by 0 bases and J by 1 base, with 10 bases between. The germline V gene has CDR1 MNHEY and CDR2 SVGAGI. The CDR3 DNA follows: TGTGCCAGCAGTTACTCATCACAGAAGTCCTACGAGCAGTACTTC. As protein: CASSYSSQKSYEQYF.

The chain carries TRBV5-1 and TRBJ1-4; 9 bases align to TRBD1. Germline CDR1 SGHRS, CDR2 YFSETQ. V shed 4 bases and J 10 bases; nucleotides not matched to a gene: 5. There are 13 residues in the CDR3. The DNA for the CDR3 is TGCGCCAGCAGCGAAGGACAGGGGCTAAAACTGTTTTTT. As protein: CASSEGQGLKLFF.

The CDR3 DNA is TGTGCCAGCAGCTTTGTCATAGCGGGGTGGAATGAGCAGTTCTTC. Its protein product is CASSFVIAGWNEQFF. The chain combines TRBV5-5 with TRBJ2-1; 8 bases map to TRBD2. V lost 2 bases and J lost 7; bases outside the gene matches: 8. The CDR3 is made up of 15 amino acids. The germline gives CDR1 SGHKS, CDR2 YYEKEE (reference sequence).

The CDR3 DNA follows: TGTGCCAGCAGCGTAGATTCCGTTTCCTACGAGCAGTACTTC. The encoded protein is CASSVDSVSYEQYF. V is TRBV9 and J is TRBJ2-7; D gene ambiguous. Germline CDR1 and CDR2: SGDLS and YYNGEE. This CDR3 contains 14 residues. With 0 bases removed from V and 1 base from J, the gap between germline ends came to 8 bases. The entire variable domain, with the rest obtained from reference TRBV9 and TRBJ2-7, is as follows: DSGVTQTPKHLITATGQRVTLRCSPRSGDLSVYWYQQSLDQGLQFLIQYYNGEERAKGNILERFSAQQFPDLHSELNLSSLELGDSALYFCASSVDSVSYEQYFGPGTRLTVT.

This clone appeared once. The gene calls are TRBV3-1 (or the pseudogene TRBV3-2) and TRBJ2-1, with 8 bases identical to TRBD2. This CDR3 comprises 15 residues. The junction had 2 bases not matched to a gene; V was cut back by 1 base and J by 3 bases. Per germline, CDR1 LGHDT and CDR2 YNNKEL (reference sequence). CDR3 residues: CASSQVLAGYNEQFF. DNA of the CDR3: TGTGCCAGCAGCCAAGTCCTAGCGGGCTACAATGAGCAGTTCTTC.

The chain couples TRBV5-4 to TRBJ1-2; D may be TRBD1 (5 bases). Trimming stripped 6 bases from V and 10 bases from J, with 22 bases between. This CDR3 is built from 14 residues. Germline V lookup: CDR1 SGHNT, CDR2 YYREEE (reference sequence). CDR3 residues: CASTDGSGSFDYTF. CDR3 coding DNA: TGTGCCAGCACCGACGGTTCAGGGTCCTTCGACTACACCTTC.